This section outlines one T cell receptor (beta chain) sequence together with its context. The data originate from a study of T cell changes during pregnancy in multiple sclerosis. The CDR3 spans 15 residues. Germline CDR1 reads SGHRS; CDR2 reads YFSETQ. V lost 0 bases to trimming and J lost 4 bases; unmatched junction nucleotides: 4. Data came from immunoSEQ multiplex PCR; TCRdb stores just in-frame clones and leaves some out. In the table there are 98,000 or so clones, 85% to 95% of which are singletons. V is TRBV5-1 and J is TRBJ1-2, with TRBD1 matching over 9 bases. This receptor was obtained from a female donor with multiple sclerosis, enrolled in a pregnancy study. The sample here was peripheral blood, taken after pregnancy. CDR3 loop: CASSLVTGGGYGYTF. DNA of the CDR3: TGCGCCAGCAGCTTGGTTACAGGGGGCGGCTATGGCTACACCTTC.